This TCR beta chain was captured by sequencing in a study of shared clonotypes between healthy human individuals. As processed by the authors: Junction-only sequences without quality scores came from ImmunoSEQ, so filtering differed. TCRdb keeps only in-frame clones here, not all; method: immunoSEQ multiplex PCR. Clone size and V and J calls were adopted from that table, with D and trimming inferred from the DNA. The data contain some 87,000 clones, approximately 75% of them singletons. Germline V gene data show CDR1 as MNHEY and CDR2 as SVGAGI. The CDR3 sequence is 14 residues long. With V trimmed by 5 bases and J by 8 bases, 6 bases remained unmatched.

The genes are TRBV6-5 and TRBJ1-4; TRBD1 agrees at 9 bases. This TCR derives from a man aged 25 to 45 in good health. Material for sequencing was memory CD8+ T cells sorted from blood. The subset here: CD45RO+ cells pooled with CCR7-negative TemRA cells. The CDR3 nucleotides read TGTGCCAGCAGTCCACAGGGGGCAGGGGAAAAACTGTTTTTT. It yields the protein CASSPQGAGEKLFF.